The 10 T cell receptor beta chains in this list originate from one sample, sequenced in a study of blood T cell repertoires in COVID-19 (TCRdb year 2020). Libraries were built with the immunoSEQ multiplex PCR assay. In its TCRdb copy, this immuneACCESS table keeps in-frame sequences only and misses some clones. Where compared with another copy, unresolved V genes explain less than half of these, and the others have no known cause. Counted in this sample were approximately 100,000 clones; 87% of them appeared once. The top ten clonotypes cover approximately 3% of the sample. Sequenced material: peripheral blood. Receptors originate from a man aged 45-60 years in a cohort sampled during active COVID-19.

The chain is built from TRBV5-1 and TRBJ2-5; D is perhaps TRBD2 (5 bases). Germline-derived CDR1 and CDR2 are SGHRS and YFSETQ. The V end lost 4 bases, the J end lost 9 bases, and 19 bases lay between the germline ends. CDR3 length equals 14 residues. The CDR3 region has the DNA TGCGCCAGCAGCGAAGACGGCCCCCTCGGGGCCCAGTACTTC. Protein sequence: CASSEDGPLGAQYF.

The chain couples TRBV27 to TRBJ2-5; D may be TRBD1 (6 bases). V was clipped by 8 bases and J by 2 bases, with 24 bases between them. Germline CDR1 MNHEY, CDR2 SMNVEV (reference sequence). The CDR3 is made up of 17 amino acids. CDR3 DNA: TGTGCCAGCTCCCTAGGCGGAACAGGGTTTAAACAAGAGACCCAGTACTTC. This sequence encodes CASSLGGTGFKQETQYF.

This clone was seen a few times. The CDR3 sequence: CASSGTGASNTEAFF. CDR3 nucleotides: TGTGCCAGTAGCGGGACAGGGGCTTCGAACACTGAAGCTTTCTTT. V is TRBV19 and J is TRBJ1-1, with 10 nucleotides matching TRBD1. Germline V CDR1 and CDR2: LNHDA, SQIVND (reference sequence). CDR3 length equals 15 residues. The trim removed 6 bases at V and 1 base at J, leaving 5 bases unmatched.

The chain links TRBV7-2 to TRBJ2-3; D possibly corresponds to TRBD1 (6 bases). The CDR3 is 15 residues long. The V gene lost 4 bases and the J gene lost 3 bases, with 14 bases spanning the gap. The germline V gene has CDR1 SGHTA and CDR2 FQGNSA. CDR3 DNA sequence: TGTGCCAGCAGCTCCCAGGGGAGTAGGACAGATACGCAGTATTTT. Translation gives CASSSQGSRTDTQYF.

V usage is TRBV7-9 and J usage is TRBJ1-4; D possibly corresponds to TRBD1 (5 bases). Germline loops: CDR1 SEHNR, CDR2 FQNEAQ (reference sequence). The CDR3 totals 15 residues. V was clipped by 1 base and J by 6 bases, with 12 bases between them. CDR3: CASSLGDSPDEKLFF. The CDR3 DNA sequence: TGTGCCAGCAGCTTAGGCGACAGCCCAGATGAAAAACTGTTTTTT.

V gene TRBV28 combines with J gene TRBJ1-1; tentative D call: TRBD1 (5 bases). The CDR3 is 15 residues long. CDR1 is MDHEN, CDR2 SYDVKM, per germline. V gave up 6 bases and J gave up 4 bases, with 18 bases separating them. The CDR3 loop reads CASRASGGWVTEAFF. Here the CDR3 DNA reads TGTGCCAGCAGAGCTAGCGGGGGATGGGTCACTGAAGCTTTCTTT.

The chain couples TRBV4-1 to TRBJ1-2; 9 bases line up with TRBD1. J was trimmed by 0 bases and V by 2 bases; bases with no gene match: 1. Germline assignment: CDR1 MGHRA and CDR2 YSYEKL. The CDR3 spans 15 residues. CDR3 protein: CASSQRDRANYGYTF. The CDR3 DNA sequence: TGCGCCAGCAGCCAACGGGACAGGGCTAACTATGGCTACACCTTC.

The CDR3 loop is CASSLRGTGNTGELFF. The CDR3 bases are TGTGCCAGCAGCCTCCGTGGGACAGGAAACACCGGGGAGCTGTTTTTT. The chain is built from TRBV5-5 and TRBJ2-2; 8 positions match TRBD1. The J segment lost 2 bases and the V segment lost 4 bases, leaving 7 bases of the junction unmatched. Germline values: CDR1 SGHKS, CDR2 YYEKEE (reference sequence). The CDR3 extends over 16 amino acids.

This chain uses TRBV5-1 with TRBJ2-5, with 8 bases matching TRBD1. This CDR3 is 13 amino acids long. Germline V CDR1 and CDR2: SGHRS, YFSETQ. V was pared by 5 bases and J by 4 bases, with 4 bases of the junction left unmatched. CDR3 amino acids: CASRRDRGETQYF. CDR3 nucleotides: TGCGCCAGCAGGCGCGACAGGGGAGAGACCCAGTACTTC. The entire variable domain, with the rest obtained from reference TRBV5-1 and TRBJ2-5, is as follows: KAGVTQTPRYLIKTRGQQVTLSCSPISGHRSVSWYQQTPGQGLQFLFEYFSETQRNKGNFPGRFSGRQFSNSRSEMNVSTLELGDSALYLCASRRDRGETQYFGPGTRLLVL.

The V and J genes are TRBV19 and TRBJ2-3; 7 bases match TRBD2. In germline, CDR1 is LNHDA, CDR2 SQIVND (reference sequence). Losses at the gene ends were 5 bases for V and 1 base for J; bases not matched to a gene: 6. The CDR3 loop spans 15 amino acids. The CDR3 spells CASSPYSGGTDTQYF. The CDR3 DNA reads as TGTGCCAGTAGTCCCTACAGCGGGGGCACAGATACGCAGTATTTT.